This paragraph reports one TCR beta chain. Using the 5' RACE reads, TCRdb records one entry per CDR3 protein without DNA. The sample spans more than 400,000 distinct CDR3 sequences; the ten largest clones claim under 7.5%. The CDR3 loop spans 14 amino acids. The data derive from a study of T cells expressing NK-cell markers. V usage is TRBV12-3 or TRBV12-4 and J usage is TRBJ2-7; TCRdb selects TRBD2, and the lack of DNA leaves this call unchecked. Sequenced sample: blood T cells: a sorted CD56 or NKG2C T cell subset, CD4+ or CD8+ T cells, or bulk PBMC T cells (not recorded which). This TCR was sampled from a woman between 18 and 70 years old in good health. CDR3 sequence reads: CASSPWGLAVEQYF.